This T cell receptor beta chain was found in a study of CD8 T cells in ankylosing spondylitis. Overall study findings and caveats: Disease-linked clones, CD8+, were relatively rare in peripheral blood. In ankylosing spondylitis patients, matched synovial fluid reportedly showed significant enrichment of disease-linked clones. What seemed typical of ankylosing spondylitis blood was a TCR beta motif built from 8 or 9 highly homologous variants.

The V gene lost 3 bases and the J gene lost 5 bases, with 19 bases spanning the gap. Germline V gene lookup returns CDR1 MDHEN and CDR2 SYDVKM. The CDR3 runs to 16 residues. On this clonotype: Antigen: not known.

Quantitative 5'-RACE with molecular barcodes produced the TCR beta libraries. Via MiXCR, TCRdb re-called the 5' RACE reads, giving one row per CDR3 protein. The sample includes some 30,000 distinct CDR3 sequences, 12% to 15% of them seen just once. This chain links TRBV28 with TRBJ1-1; no definite D call. The receptor was isolated from a male donor with ankylosing spondylitis or in good health (not recorded which). Sequencing was performed on blood. CDR3 sequence reads: CASSFRGGVGKTEAFF. The CDR3 DNA reads as TGTGCCAGCAGTTTTCGGGGTGGAGTAGGTAAAACTGAAGCTTTCTTT.